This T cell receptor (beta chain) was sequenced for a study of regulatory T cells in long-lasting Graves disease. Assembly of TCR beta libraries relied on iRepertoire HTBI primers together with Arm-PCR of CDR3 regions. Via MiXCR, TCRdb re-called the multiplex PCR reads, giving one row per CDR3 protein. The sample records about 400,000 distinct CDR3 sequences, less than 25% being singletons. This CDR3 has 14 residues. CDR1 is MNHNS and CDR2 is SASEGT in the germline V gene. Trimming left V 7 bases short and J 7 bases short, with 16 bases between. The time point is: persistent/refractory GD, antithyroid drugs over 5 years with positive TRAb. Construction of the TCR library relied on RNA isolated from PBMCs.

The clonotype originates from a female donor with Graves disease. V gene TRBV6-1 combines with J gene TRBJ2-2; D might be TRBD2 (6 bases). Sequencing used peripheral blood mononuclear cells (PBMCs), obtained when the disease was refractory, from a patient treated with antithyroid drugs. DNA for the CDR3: TGTGCCAGCAAGTTTCGGGACTCGGTCGGGGAGCTGTTTTTT. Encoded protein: CASKFRDSVGELFF.